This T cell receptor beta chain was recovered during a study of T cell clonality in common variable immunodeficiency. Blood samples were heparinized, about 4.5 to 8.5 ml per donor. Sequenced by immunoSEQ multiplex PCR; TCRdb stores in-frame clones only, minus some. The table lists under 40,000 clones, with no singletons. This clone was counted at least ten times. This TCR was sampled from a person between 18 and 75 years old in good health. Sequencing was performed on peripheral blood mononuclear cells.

The CDR3 DNA, read in part, is TGTGCCAGCAGTGTGAGCGGATACTATGGC. The encoded protein is CASSVSGYYG. The CDR3 in its entirety is CASSVSGYYGYTF. The chain has TRBV11-1 and TRBJ1-2; no definite D call. The read comes to an end 3 residues before the CDR3 does, leaving the germline J gene to fill in the end. The CDR3 is made up of 13 amino acids. Deletions cut 6 bases from V and 3 bases from J, with 11 bases between. Germline V lookup: CDR1 SGHAT, CDR2 FQDESV (reference sequence).